This T cell receptor beta chain was observed in a study of regulatory T cells in long-lasting Graves disease. CDR1 is SEHNR, CDR2 FQNEAQ, per germline (reference sequence). The length of the CDR3 is 17 residues. Trimming cost V 2 bases and J 2 bases; bases outside gene matches: 10. In building TCR beta libraries, iRepertoire HTBI primers were used together with Arm-PCR of CDR3 regions. Each CDR3 protein gets one entry after TCRdb re-called the multiplex PCR reads with MiXCR. The table includes 400,000 to 600,000 distinct CDR3 sequences, approximately 21% detected once. Time point denoted: persistent/refractory GD, antithyroid drugs over 5 years with positive TRAb. Generation of the TCR library employed RNA extracted from PBMCs.

V gene TRBV7-9 combines with J gene TRBJ2-7, with 9 nucleotides matching TRBD2. The clonotype comes from a female donor with Graves disease. Sequencing was performed on peripheral blood mononuclear cells (PBMCs), taken when the disease was refractory, from a patient treated with antithyroid drugs. The DNA of the CDR3 is TGTGCCAGCAGCTTAATGATTAGCGGGAGATTTCCCTACGAGCAGTACTTC. Translated, it gives CASSLMISGRFPYEQYF.